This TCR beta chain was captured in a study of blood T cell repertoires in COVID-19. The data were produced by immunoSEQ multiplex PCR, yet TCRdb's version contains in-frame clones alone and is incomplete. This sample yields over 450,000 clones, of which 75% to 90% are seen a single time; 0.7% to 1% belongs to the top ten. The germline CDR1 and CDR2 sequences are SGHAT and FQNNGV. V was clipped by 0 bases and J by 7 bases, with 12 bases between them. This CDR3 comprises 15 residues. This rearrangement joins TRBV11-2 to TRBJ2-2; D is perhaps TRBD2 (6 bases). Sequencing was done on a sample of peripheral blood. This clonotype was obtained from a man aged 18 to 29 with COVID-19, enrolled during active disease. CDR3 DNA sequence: TGTGCCAGCAGCTTAGATAGTTTAGCGGTCGGGGAGCTGTTTTTT. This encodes CASSLDSLAVGELFF. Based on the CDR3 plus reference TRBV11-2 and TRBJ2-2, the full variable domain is EAGVAQSPRYKIIEKRQSVAFWCNPISGHATLYWYQQILGQGPKLLIQFQNNGVVDDSQLPKDRFSAERLKGVDSTLKIQPAKLEDSAVYLCASSLDSLAVGELFFGEGSRLTVL.